This T cell receptor beta chain was documented in a study of OX40 agonist ivuxolimab in advanced cancers. For the study at large: Patients treated during dose escalation were battling hepatocellular carcinoma, melanoma, renal cell or head and neck cancer. Averaging about 60 years in age, with a range of about 23 to 90, the cohort was around 85% male. General study points: Low normalized T-cell clonal expansion also characterized some of the nonresponders.

Concerning this clone itself: Its antigen is still unknown.

Some clones are missing from TCRdb's copy, which holds only in-frame ones; the method was immunoSEQ multiplex PCR. This sample has 65,000 to 95,000 clones; around nine tenths occur once, and the top ten carry around 0.5%. Collection of blood occurred at baseline, at cycle 4 day 1, and at cycle 7 day 1. This CDR3 spans 15 amino acids. V dropped 6 bases and J dropped 7 bases, with 18 bases sitting between them. Per germline, CDR1 MNHEY and CDR2 SVGAGI. This TCR derives from an adult with an advanced solid tumor such as melanoma, head and neck, liver or kidney cancer. Sequenced here: CD4+ or CD8+ T cells sorted from blood, sampled in a trial of the OX40 agonist ivuxolimab. The chain uses TRBV6-5 and TRBJ1-4; D ambiguous. The CDR3 loop is CASRPPGSSSEKLFF. The CDR3 bases are TGTGCCAGCAGGCCCCCCGGAAGTTCTAGTGAAAAACTGTTTTTT.